Shown below are 25 T cell receptor beta chains from a single sample sequenced in a study of blood T cell repertoires in COVID-19. The data were produced by immunoSEQ multiplex PCR, yet TCRdb's version contains in-frame clones alone and is incomplete. The sample lists 200,000 to 300,000 clones; around 87% were seen once. Source material: PBMCs or T cells enriched from blood (not recorded which). All receptors derive from a middle-aged woman with acute COVID-19.

This clone occurred once. The chain combines TRBV9 with TRBJ2-1; D is perhaps TRBD2 (7 bases). V was clipped by 3 bases and J by 10 bases, with 17 bases between them. In germline, CDR1 is SGDLS, CDR2 YYNGEE. CDR3 size: 14 residues. Here the CDR3 DNA reads TGTGCCAGCAGCGCCCTGGGGGGGGGCGGCGAGCAGTTCTTC. This codes for CASSALGGGGEQFF.

This chain links TRBV13 with TRBJ2-3; D perhaps matches TRBD2 (6 bases). V shed 0 bases and J shed 5 bases, with 9 bases lying between them. The CDR3 contains 14 residues. Germline V lookup: CDR1 PRHDT, CDR2 FYEKMQ (reference sequence). The CDR3 DNA is TGTGCCAGCAGCTTAGGACGGGAGTTAGATACGCAGTATTTT. It codes for CASSLGRELDTQYF.

The J gene is TRBJ2-3, the V gene TRBV5-1, with D possibly TRBD2 on 7 matching bases. CDR3 size: 16 residues. Germline V gene data show CDR1 as SGHRS and CDR2 as YFSETQ. Trimming took off 4 bases at V and 4 bases at J, with 19 bases between the two ends. The CDR3 DNA sequence: TGCGCCAGCAGCCCGTACGGGGGCGGGAGCGCAGATACGCAGTATTTT. This translates into CASSPYGGGSADTQYF.

This chain joins TRBV9 and TRBJ1-5, with 8 bases identical to TRBD1. Unmatched junction bases numbered 6, after V lost 3 bases and J lost 7 bases. The CDR3 sequence is 14 residues long. Germline V gene lookup returns CDR1 SGDLS and CDR2 YYNGEE. CDR3 sequence: CASSEGAGGQPQHF. Written as DNA, the CDR3 is TGTGCCAGCAGCGAAGGGGCAGGGGGCCAGCCCCAGCATTTT.

This sequence joins TRBV6-5 and TRBJ1-2; D possibly corresponds to TRBD1 (6 bases). There are 12 residues in the CDR3. The V end lost 7 bases, the J end lost 5 bases, and 11 bases lay between the germline ends. The germline V gene has CDR1 MNHEY and CDR2 SVGAGI. The CDR3 protein is CASTPGDYGYTF. The CDR3 DNA follows: TGTGCCAGCACCCCAGGGGATTATGGCTACACCTTC.

The V and J genes are TRBV29-1 and TRBJ2-7; possible D gene TRBD1, 7 bases. V shed 0 bases and J shed 3 bases, with 12 bases lying between them. The V gene's germline CDR1 is SQVTM and CDR2 ANQGSEA. CDR3 length: 14 residues. CDR3 DNA sequence: TGCAGCGTTGAAGATCGGAGGGGGCTCTACGAGCAGTACTTC. Protein product: CSVEDRRGLYEQYF.

This chain uses TRBV7-3 with TRBJ2-5; 8 bases line up with TRBD2. The V segment lost 0 bases and the J segment 4 bases; nucleotides outside the gene matches: 4. This CDR3 contains 15 residues. Per the germline V gene, CDR1 is SGHTA and CDR2 is FQGTGA. CDR3 nucleotides: TGTGCCAGCAGCTTAACCGGGAGGGCCGGAGAGACCCAGTACTTC. It specifies CASSLTGRAGETQYF.

This rearrangement joins TRBV10-3 to TRBJ1-3, with 9 bases matching TRBD1. With 7 bases clipped from V and 7 bases from J, the junction kept 8 bases outside the gene matches. Looked up from germline, CDR1 is ENHRY and CDR2 is SYGVKD. The CDR3 has 14 amino acids. CDR3 loop: CAIKPGQGVNTIYF. The CDR3 DNA reads as TGTGCCATCAAACCGGGACAGGGAGTTAACACCATATATTTT.

The rearrangement joins TRBV27 to TRBJ2-7, with 9 bases lining up with TRBD1. J gave up 3 bases and V 2 bases, and 5 bases lay outside the gene matches. The CDR3 has 15 amino acids. The V gene's germline CDR1 is MNHEY and CDR2 SMNVEV (reference sequence). This CDR3 reads CASSLLTGGFYEQYF. For the CDR3, the DNA is TGTGCCAGCAGTTTACTAACAGGGGGCTTCTACGAGCAGTACTTC.

The chain uses TRBV5-6 and TRBJ1-2, with 9 bases that match TRBD1. The CDR3 runs 14 residues. Germline CDR1 reads SGHDT; CDR2 reads YYEEEE. Trimming removed 4 bases from V and 4 bases from J; junction bases left unmatched: 5. The CDR3 DNA follows: TGTGCCAGCAGCCGGGGACAGGGAGCCTATGGCTACACCTTC. It encodes CASSRGQGAYGYTF.

The V call is TRBV24-1, the J call TRBJ1-1; 8 nucleotides align to TRBD1. CDR1 and CDR2 (germline): KGHDR, SFDVKD. V gave up 6 bases and J gave up 2 bases; unmatched junction bases: 1. CDR3 length equals 13 residues. The CDR3 protein is CATSQGANTEAFF. The CDR3 DNA is TGTGCCACCAGTCAGGGGGCTAACACTGAAGCTTTCTTT.

The chain combines TRBV5-1 with TRBJ2-7; 10 nucleotides agree with TRBD2. V was clipped by 6 bases and J by 4 bases; unmatched bases: 10. This CDR3 region has 15 residues. The germline V gene has CDR1 SGHRS and CDR2 YFSETQ. The CDR3 here is CASNPKGLAEYEQYF. The CDR3 region has the DNA TGCGCCAGCAACCCTAAAGGACTAGCGGAATACGAGCAGTACTTC.

To note about this clone: The same CDR3 also results from other DNA sequences found in this sample. V usage is TRBV3-1 (or the pseudogene TRBV3-2) and J usage is TRBJ1-3, with D uncertain. The CDR3 has 13 amino acids. CDR1 and CDR2 from the germline V gene are LGHDT and YNNKEL (reference sequence). The V end lost 2 bases, the J end lost 4 bases, and 6 bases lay between the germline ends. In nucleotides, the CDR3 is TGTGCCAGCAGCCAACCTCAGGGAAACACCATATATTTT. This translates into CASSQPQGNTIYF.

V usage is TRBV27 and J usage is TRBJ1-5; D not resolved. CDR1 is MNHEY and CDR2 is SMNVEV in the germline V gene (reference sequence). CDR3 length: 16 amino acids. Deletions cut 0 bases from V and 6 bases from J, with 15 bases between. The CDR3, as DNA: TGTGCCAGCAGTTTATCATCAGGAGGATTCGGTCAGCCCCAGCATTTT. Protein product: CASSLSSGGFGQPQHF.

This clone was detected only a few times. The V call is TRBV5-4, the J call TRBJ2-1; maybe TRBD1 (5 bases). The germline V and J ends were trimmed by 0 bases and 4 bases, with 8 bases remaining between them. Germline V gene data show CDR1 as SGHNT and CDR2 as YYREEE (reference sequence). This CDR3 comprises 14 residues. The CDR3 region has the DNA TGTGCCAGCAGCTTGGGCCAGGGTTACAATGAGCAGTTCTTC. This translates into CASSLGQGYNEQFF.

The J gene is TRBJ2-2, the V gene TRBV30; tentative D call: TRBD1 (6 bases). Looked up from germline, CDR1 is GTSNPN and CDR2 is SVGIG (reference sequence). The CDR3 loop spans 14 amino acids. V lost 4 bases and J lost 5, with 14 bases in between. The CDR3 is CAWNAQGRTGELFF. CDR3 DNA sequence: TGTGCCTGGAATGCCCAGGGGCGAACCGGGGAGCTGTTTTTT. Variable domain in full (rest from reference TRBV30 and TRBJ2-2): SQTIHQWPATLVQPVGSPLSLECTVEGTSNPNLYWYRQAAGRGLQLLFYSVGIGQISSEVPQNLSASRPQDRQFILSSKKLLLSDSGFYLCAWNAQGRTGELFFGEGSRLTVL.

The gene calls are TRBV29-1 and TRBJ1-2, with D perhaps matching TRBD1 (6 bases). Trimming took off 6 bases at V and 2 bases at J, with 10 bases between the two ends. In germline, CDR1 is SQVTM, CDR2 ANQGSEA. The CDR3 sequence is 12 residues long. In nucleotides, the CDR3 is TGCAGCGTATTTCAGGGGAACTATGGCTACACCTTC. Translation: CSVFQGNYGYTF.

The V and J genes are TRBV15 and TRBJ2-1; D possibly corresponds to TRBD2 (6 bases). The CDR3 is 13 amino acids. V was shortened by 8 bases and J by 4 bases, with 12 bases between the two germline ends. Germline assignment: CDR1 LNHNV and CDR2 YYDKDF (reference sequence). CDR3 bases: TGTGCCACCGGGGCGGGACCATACAATGAGCAGTTCTTC. This codes for CATGAGPYNEQFF.

The chain recombines TRBV30 with TRBJ1-5, with 7 bases identical to TRBD1. Germline CDR1 is GTSNPN and CDR2 is SVGIG (reference sequence). V shed 2 bases, J shed 7 bases, and the junction held 5 bases outside the gene matches. The CDR3 has 13 residues. Written as DNA, the CDR3 is TGTGCCTGGAGTCCCACAGGGGTACAGCCCCAGCATTTT. Residues: CAWSPTGVQPQHF.

V is TRBV11-1 and J is TRBJ1-2; 10 bases match TRBD1. The ends lost 7 bases at V and 3 bases at J; junction bases unmatched: 8. The germline V gene encodes CDR1 SGHAT and CDR2 FQDESV (reference sequence). The CDR3 runs to 15 residues. The CDR3, as DNA: TGTGCCAGCACCCTTGGGACAGGGGCTGACTATGGCTACACCTTC. Its protein product is CASTLGTGADYGYTF. The entire variable domain, with the rest obtained from reference TRBV11-1 and TRBJ1-2, is as follows: EAEVAQSPRYKITEKSQAVAFWCDPISGHATLYWYRQILGQGPELLVQFQDESVVDDSQLPKDRFSAERLKGVDSTLKIQPAELGDSAMYLCASTLGTGADYGYTFGSGTRLTVV.

The DNA for the CDR3 is TGTGCCAGTAGTGAGCCTAGCGGCCCTTCCTACAATGAGCAGTTCTTC. This translates into CASSEPSGPSYNEQFF. The rearrangement uses TRBV19 and TRBJ2-1; 7 bases agree with TRBD2. The CDR3 length is 16 residues. Germline-derived CDR1 and CDR2 are LNHDA and SQIVND (reference sequence). V was clipped by 5 bases and J by 1 base; unmatched bases: 8.

The chain is built from TRBV7-9 and TRBJ1-3; 9 nucleotides align to TRBD1. Unmatched junction bases numbered 6, after V lost 10 bases and J lost 2 bases. This CDR3 is 14 amino acids long. Germline V gives CDR1 SEHNR, CDR2 FQNEAQ (reference sequence). The CDR3 DNA sequence: TGTGCCATCGCGCGGGACAGGGCTGGAAACACCATATATTTT. It translates to CAIARDRAGNTIYF.

The V call is TRBV3-1 (or the pseudogene TRBV3-2), the J call TRBJ1-1; TRBD1 matches 7 bases. The V gene end was trimmed by 4 bases and the J gene end by 10 bases; junction bases not matched to a gene: 3. This CDR3 region has 11 residues. Germline CDR1 LGHDT, CDR2 YNNKEL (reference sequence). CDR3 sequence: CASSLGTVAFF. CDR3 sequence (DNA): TGTGCCAGCAGCCTTGGGACAGTAGCTTTCTTT.

This clone occurred a few times. For the CDR3, the DNA is TGTGCCATCAGTGAAGGGGGAGAGGCAGATACGCAGTATTTT. Its protein is CAISEGGEADTQYF. The chain uses TRBV10-3 and TRBJ2-3; a weak D match, TRBD1 (6 bases). CDR1 and CDR2 from the germline V gene are ENHRY and SYGVKD. This CDR3 has 14 amino acids. V lost 3 bases and J 4 bases, leaving 11 bases between the germline ends.

The chain is built from TRBV29-1 and TRBJ1-2, with 7 nucleotides matching TRBD1. This CDR3 region has 14 residues. Germline V gene sequence: CDR1 SQVTM, CDR2 ANQGSEA. J was trimmed by 0 bases and V by 2 bases; bases with no gene match: 3. The CDR3: CSVEQGVANYGYTF. CDR3 nucleotide sequence: TGCAGCGTTGAACAGGGGGTTGCTAACTATGGCTACACCTTC.